Listed below are T cell receptor beta chains from one sample, sequenced in a study of Graves' ophthalmopathy and Graves' hyperthyroidism. TCRdb reanalysed the multiplex PCR reads using MiXCR and keeps one entry per CDR3 protein. Of hundreds of thousands of distinct CDR3 sequences listed, roughly 21% are singletons. Material: peripheral blood. The receptors stem from a woman younger than 35 with stable Graves' hyperthyroidism. The CDR3 runs from the conserved cysteine through the conserved F or W. The D gene is left open where the match is weak. Part of the rows lack a size; the others show once, few, many or a class for expanded clones.

abundance: many; j_gene: TRBJ2-7; d_gene: TRBD2; v_gene: TRBV27; CDR3aa: CASGVRTSGRLEQYF; CDR3nt: TGTGCCAGCGGGGTTCGGACTAGCGGGAGGCTCGAGCAGTACTTC
abundance: many; j_gene: TRBJ2-5; d_gene: NA; v_gene: TRBV11-2; CDR3aa: CASSFGAIQETQYF; CDR3nt: TGTGCCAGCAGCTTTGGCGCTATTCAAGAGACCCAGTACTTC
abundance: many; j_gene: TRBJ1-5; d_gene: TRBD1; v_gene: TRBV12-3/TRBV12-4; CDR3aa: CASSDGQGTRFHF; CDR3nt: TGTGCCAGCAGTGACGGACAGGGGACGAGATTCCATTTT
abundance: few; j_gene: TRBJ1-6; d_gene: NA; v_gene: TRBV30; CDR3aa: CALSRDGSPLHF; CDR3nt: TGTGCCTTGTCCAGGGACGGCTCACCCCTCCACTTT
abundance: many; j_gene: TRBJ2-6; d_gene: TRBD1; v_gene: TRBV28; CDR3aa: CASSLPGQRSGANVLTF; CDR3nt: TGTGCCAGCAGTTTACCGGGACAGCGCTCTGGGGCCAACGTCCTGACTTTC
abundance: few; j_gene: TRBJ1-5; d_gene: TRBD1; v_gene: TRBV12-3/TRBV12-4; CDR3aa: CASSFLGGLNQPQHF; CDR3nt: TGTGCCAGCAGTTTCTTAGGGGGCCTTAATCAGCCCCAGCATTTT
abundance: many; j_gene: TRBJ1-5; d_gene: TRBD1; v_gene: TRBV4-1; CDR3aa: CASSRQRAGGEPQHF; CDR3nt: TGCGCCAGCAGCCGACAGAGGGCAGGGGGCGAGCCCCAGCATTTT
abundance: many; j_gene: TRBJ2-5; d_gene: TRBD1; v_gene: TRBV7-2; CDR3aa: CASSPRTGKRETQYF; CDR3nt: TGTGCCAGCAGCCCTCGGACAGGGAAAAGAGAGACCCAGTACTTC
abundance: many; j_gene: TRBJ1-6; d_gene: NA; v_gene: TRBV9; CDR3aa: CASSVGRQLNSPLHF; CDR3nt: TGTGCCAGCAGCGTAGGGCGACAGCTCAATTCACCCCTCCACTTT
abundance: many; j_gene: TRBJ2-5; d_gene: NA; v_gene: TRBV12-3/TRBV12-4; CDR3aa: CASSLFRQSQETQYF; CDR3nt: TGTGCCAGCAGTTTATTCAGGCAGTCCCAAGAGACCCAGTACTTC
abundance: many; j_gene: TRBJ2-2; d_gene: NA; v_gene: TRBV2; CDR3aa: CASGREVTGELFF; CDR3nt: TGTGCCTCAGGCAGGGAGGTGACCGGGGAGCTGTTTTTT
abundance: many; j_gene: TRBJ1-6; d_gene: NA; v_gene: TRBV6-4; CDR3aa: CASSYGTRNSPLHF; CDR3nt: TGTGCCAGCAGTTACGGGACAAGGAATTCACCCCTCCACTTT
abundance: few; j_gene: TRBJ2-5; d_gene: TRBD1; v_gene: TRBV6-1; CDR3aa: CASSWTGIQETQYF; CDR3nt: TGTGCCAGCAGCTGGACAGGAATCCAAGAGACCCAGTACTTC
abundance: many; j_gene: TRBJ1-2; d_gene: TRBD1; v_gene: TRBV29-1; CDR3aa: CSAPTGNGYTF; CDR3nt: TGCAGCGCACCGACAGGGAATGGCTACACCTTC
abundance: many; j_gene: TRBJ1-2; d_gene: NA; v_gene: TRBV4-1; CDR3aa: CASSQDTGGRYTF; CDR3nt: TGCGCCAGCAGCCAAGATACCGGGGGCCGCTACACCTTC
abundance: NA; j_gene: TRBJ2-1; d_gene: TRBD2; v_gene: TRBV28; CDR3aa: CASSLSSGSILDNEQFF; CDR3nt: TGTGCCAGCAGTTTGTCCAGCGGGAGCATCCTGGACAATGAGCAGTTCTTC
abundance: NA; j_gene: TRBJ2-7; d_gene: NA; v_gene: TRBV28; CDR3aa: CASSPAGADEQYF; CDR3nt: TGTGCCAGCAGCCCTGCGGGTGCCGACGAGCAGTACTTC
abundance: many; j_gene: TRBJ2-4; d_gene: NA; v_gene: TRBV20-1; CDR3aa: CSARQGIAKNIQYF; CDR3nt: TGCAGTGCTAGGCAGGGTATAGCCAAAAACATTCAGTACTTC
abundance: many; j_gene: TRBJ1-5; d_gene: NA; v_gene: TRBV12-3/TRBV12-4; CDR3aa: CASSLGVNQPQHF; CDR3nt: TGTGCCAGCAGTTTGGGGGTTAATCAGCCCCAGCATTTT
abundance: NA; j_gene: TRBJ1-2; d_gene: NA; v_gene: TRBV4-1; CDR3aa: CASSQNPRLDYGYTF; CDR3nt: TGCGCCAGCAGCCAAAATCCAAGGCTGGACTATGGCTACACCTTC